The clone carrying this T cell receptor (beta chain) was counted once. V was pared by 6 bases and J by 3 bases, with 6 bases of the junction left unmatched. Per the germline V gene, CDR1 is LNHDA and CDR2 is SQIVND (reference sequence). This CDR3 region has 15 residues. The entry originates in a study of blood T cell repertoires in COVID-19. On the study more broadly: Acute and convalescent COVID-19 specimens originated in the United States, Italy and Spain.

How the authors handled the data: Amplifying reference gene primers gave estimates of nucleated cell counts. Assay used: immunoSEQ multiplex PCR; TCRdb lists only in-frame clones, some missing. The V and J calls and clone size come from that table; D and trimming were worked out from the DNA. In the table there are more than 100,000 clones, about 80% of which are singletons. The TCR originated in a woman aged 45-65 years with acute or convalescent COVID-19. V and J are TRBV19 and TRBJ2-3, with TRBD2 identical over 10 bases. Sequencing was performed on peripheral blood. The CDR3 sequence is CASRAVAGGTDTQYF. The CDR3 nucleotides read TGTGCCAGTAGAGCGGTAGCGGGGGGTACAGATACGCAGTATTTT.